This record covers a single T cell receptor beta chain. Its target is not known. Germline and junction disagree at one end, which may indicate a read error. Germline V gene data show CDR1 as MGHDK and CDR2 as SYGVNS. The length of the CDR3 is 14 residues. This sample is drawn from a study of cytomegalovirus exposure and HLA in healthy donors. General observations from the study: Information on immune exposure was restricted to one variable (CMV serostatus). Further analysis was carried out later, and it showed several of the most significant clusters appearing linked to common viral pathogens. A likely sequencing artifact accounted for one observed cluster of highly shared sequence variants.

Primers: 60 Vbeta forward and 13 Jbeta reverse. TCRdb's copy holds only in-frame clones and misses some; the assay was immunoSEQ multiplex PCR. This repertoire comprises 50,000 or so clones; its ten largest clones make up approximately 10%. The rearrangement links TRBV25-1 to TRBJ2-5; 8 positions match TRBD1. Material for sequencing was PBMCs. This receptor was taken from a man aged 45-60 years in good health and CMV-seropositive. The CDR3 reads CASSELTGEENQYF. CDR3 nucleotides: TGTGCCAGCAGTGAACTGACAGGGGAAGAGAACCAGTACTTC.